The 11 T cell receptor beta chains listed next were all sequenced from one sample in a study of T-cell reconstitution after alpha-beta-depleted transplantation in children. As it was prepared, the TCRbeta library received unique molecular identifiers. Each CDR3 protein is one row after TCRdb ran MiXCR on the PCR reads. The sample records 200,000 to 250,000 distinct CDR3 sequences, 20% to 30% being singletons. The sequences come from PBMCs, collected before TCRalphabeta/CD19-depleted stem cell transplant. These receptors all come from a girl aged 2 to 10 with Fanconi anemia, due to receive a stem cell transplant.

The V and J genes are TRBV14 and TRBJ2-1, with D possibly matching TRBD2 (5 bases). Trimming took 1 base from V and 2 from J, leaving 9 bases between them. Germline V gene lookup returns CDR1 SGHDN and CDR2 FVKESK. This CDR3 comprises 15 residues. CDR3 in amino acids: CASSQGTEAYNEQFF. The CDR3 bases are TGTGCCAGCAGCCAAGGGACGGAGGCCTACAATGAGCAGTTCTTC.

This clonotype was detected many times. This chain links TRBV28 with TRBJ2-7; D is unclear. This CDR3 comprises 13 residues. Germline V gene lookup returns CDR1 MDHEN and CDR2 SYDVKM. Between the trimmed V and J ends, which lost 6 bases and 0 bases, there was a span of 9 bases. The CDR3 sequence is CASRSRASYEQYF. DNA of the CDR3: TGTGCCAGCAGAAGTCGGGCCTCCTACGAGCAGTACTTC.

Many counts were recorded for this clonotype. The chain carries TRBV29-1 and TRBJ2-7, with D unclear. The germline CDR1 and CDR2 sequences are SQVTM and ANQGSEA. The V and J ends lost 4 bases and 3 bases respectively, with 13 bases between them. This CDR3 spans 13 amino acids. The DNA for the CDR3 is TGCAGCGTTGCGGTTGATAGCTTCTACGAGCAGTACTTC. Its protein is CSVAVDSFYEQYF.

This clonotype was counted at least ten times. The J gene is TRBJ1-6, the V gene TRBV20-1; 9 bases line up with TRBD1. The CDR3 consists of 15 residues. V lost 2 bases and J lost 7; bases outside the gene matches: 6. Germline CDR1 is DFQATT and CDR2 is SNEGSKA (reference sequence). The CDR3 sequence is CSARPDRGLNSPLHF. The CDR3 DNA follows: TGCAGTGCTAGACCGGACAGGGGTTTAAATTCACCCCTCCACTTT.

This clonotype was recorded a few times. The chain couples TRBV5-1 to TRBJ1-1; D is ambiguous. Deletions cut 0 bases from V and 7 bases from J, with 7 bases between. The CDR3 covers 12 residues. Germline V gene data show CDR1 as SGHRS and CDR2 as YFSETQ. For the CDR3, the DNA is TGCGCCAGCAGCTTGGATGGAGGTGAAGCTTTCTTT. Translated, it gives CASSLDGGEAFF. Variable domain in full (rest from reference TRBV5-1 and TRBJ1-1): KAGVTQTPRYLIKTRGQQVTLSCSPISGHRSVSWYQQTPGQGLQFLFEYFSETQRNKGNFPGRFSGRQFSNSRSEMNVSTLELGDSALYLCASSLDGGEAFFGQGTRLTVV.

CDR3 DNA sequence: TGTGCCAGCAGTGGGAGGGTGGCCTACAATGAGCAGTTCTTC. Its translation is CASSGRVAYNEQFF. The chain uses TRBV28 and TRBJ2-1; 7 nucleotides align to TRBD2. Germline trimming cut 5 bases from V and 2 bases from J; bases unmatched to any gene: 3. This CDR3 contains 14 residues. CDR1 and CDR2 from the germline V gene are MDHEN and SYDVKM.

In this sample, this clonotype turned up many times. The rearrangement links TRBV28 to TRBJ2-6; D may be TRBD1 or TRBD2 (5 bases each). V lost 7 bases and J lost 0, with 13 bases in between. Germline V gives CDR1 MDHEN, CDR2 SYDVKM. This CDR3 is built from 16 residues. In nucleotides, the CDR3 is TGTGCCAGCACTCCGGGGCCCAACTCTGGGGCCAACGTCCTGACTTTC. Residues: CASTPGPNSGANVLTF.

DNA for the CDR3: TGTGCCAGCAGGGGGACAGGGGGCGGCTATGGCTACACCTTC. Amino acids: CASRGTGGGYGYTF. The V and J genes are TRBV28 and TRBJ1-2; TRBD1 matches 12 bases. The trim removed 6 bases at V and 4 bases at J, leaving 3 bases unmatched. Germline-derived CDR1 and CDR2 are MDHEN and SYDVKM. CDR3 size: 14 residues.

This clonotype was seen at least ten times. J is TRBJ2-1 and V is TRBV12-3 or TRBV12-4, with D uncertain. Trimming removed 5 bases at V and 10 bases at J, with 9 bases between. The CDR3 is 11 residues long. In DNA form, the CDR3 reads TGTGCCAGCAGTGGACCCTACGAGCAGTTCTTC. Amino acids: CASSGPYEQFF.

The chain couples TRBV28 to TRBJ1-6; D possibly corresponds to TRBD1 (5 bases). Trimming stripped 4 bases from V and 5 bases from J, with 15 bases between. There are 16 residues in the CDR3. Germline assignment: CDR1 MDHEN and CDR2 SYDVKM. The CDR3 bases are TGTGCCAGCAGTTCGCCTTCCGGGACTCATAATTCACCCCTCCACTTT. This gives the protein CASSSPSGTHNSPLHF.

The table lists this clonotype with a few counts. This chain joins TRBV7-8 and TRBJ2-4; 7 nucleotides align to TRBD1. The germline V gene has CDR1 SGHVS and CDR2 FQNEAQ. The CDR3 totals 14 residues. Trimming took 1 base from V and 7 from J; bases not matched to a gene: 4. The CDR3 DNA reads TGTGCCAGCAGCTTAGGACAGGGTAGGAACATTCAGTACTTC. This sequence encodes CASSLGQGRNIQYF.